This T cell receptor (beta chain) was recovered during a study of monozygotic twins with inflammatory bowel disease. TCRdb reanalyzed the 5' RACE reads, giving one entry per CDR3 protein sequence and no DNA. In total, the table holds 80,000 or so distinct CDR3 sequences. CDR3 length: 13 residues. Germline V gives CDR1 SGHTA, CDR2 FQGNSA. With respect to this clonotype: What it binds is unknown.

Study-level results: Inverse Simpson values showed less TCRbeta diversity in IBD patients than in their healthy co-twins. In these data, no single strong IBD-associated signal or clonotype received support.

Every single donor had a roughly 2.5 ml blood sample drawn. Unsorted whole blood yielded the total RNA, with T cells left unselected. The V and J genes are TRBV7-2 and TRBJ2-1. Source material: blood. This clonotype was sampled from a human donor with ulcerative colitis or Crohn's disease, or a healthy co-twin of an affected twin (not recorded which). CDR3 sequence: CASSRIVSNEQFF.